The T cell receptor (beta chain) under discussion was sequenced for a study of shared clonotypes between healthy human individuals. A split of CD4+ cells into CD45RA+ naive and CD45RA-negative memory subsets was performed. V was shortened by 0 bases and J by 8 bases, with 9 bases between the two germline ends. Germline V CDR1 and CDR2: SGHNT, YYREEE (reference sequence). CDR3 size: 13 residues. A single count supports this clone. What it binds is unknown. The sample contains more than one DNA sequence encoding this CDR3. Study-wide findings and caveats: Non-shared clonotypes showed lower generation probabilities than clonotypes common to all four donors. Naive subsets, compared against memory subsets, generally had larger estimated richness values.

Clones were read by immunoSEQ multiplex PCR, and TCRdb kept only the in-frame ones, dropping some. The data contain some 2.4 million clones, more than 85% of them singletons. The sequence derives from a man aged 18 to 30 in good health. Some clones in this sample may be carry-over from other donors' samples. The sequenced material came from naive CD4+ T cells from PBMCs. The subset is: CD45RA+ positively selected. This sequence joins TRBV5-4 and TRBJ2-1, with D unclear. CDR3 loop: CASSLDRGDEQFF. DNA of the CDR3: TGTGCCAGCAGCTTGGATCGCGGAGATGAGCAGTTCTTC.